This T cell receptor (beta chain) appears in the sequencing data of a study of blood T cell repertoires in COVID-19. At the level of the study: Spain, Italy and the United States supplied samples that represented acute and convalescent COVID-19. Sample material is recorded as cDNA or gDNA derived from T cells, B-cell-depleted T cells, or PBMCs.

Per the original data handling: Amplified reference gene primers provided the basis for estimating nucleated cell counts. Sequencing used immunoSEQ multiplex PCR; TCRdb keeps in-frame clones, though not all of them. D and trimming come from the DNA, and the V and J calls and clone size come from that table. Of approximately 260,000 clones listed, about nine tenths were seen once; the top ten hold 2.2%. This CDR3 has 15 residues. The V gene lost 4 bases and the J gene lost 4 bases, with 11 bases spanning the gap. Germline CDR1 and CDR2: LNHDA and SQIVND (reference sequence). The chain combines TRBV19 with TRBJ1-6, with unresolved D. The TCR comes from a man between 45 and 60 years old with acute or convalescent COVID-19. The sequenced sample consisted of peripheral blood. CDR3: CASSTTATYNSPLHF. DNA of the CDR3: TGTGCCAGTAGTACAACAGCCACATATAATTCACCCCTCCACTTT.